This T cell receptor beta chain was captured by sequencing in a study of T-cell reconstitution after alpha-beta-depleted transplantation in children. Trimming removed 0 bases from V and 4 bases from J, with 7 bases in between. The germline gives CDR1 SNHLY, CDR2 FYNNEI. The CDR3 has 13 residues. Only a few counts were recorded for this clonotype. Its antigen is not identified. Study-wide points: T-cell counts and diversity at one year following transplant were attributed mainly to newly produced T cells. Reportedly, roughly two months post-transplant, alpha-beta T cells arose from several hundred expanded graft clones.

TCRbeta library construction was performed incorporating unique molecular identifiers. MiXCR, run by TCRdb on the PCR reads, gives a single entry per CDR3 protein. This sample has hundreds of thousands of distinct CDR3 sequences; around 13% occur once, and the top ten carry about 2%. Source: PBMCs, mostly from graft donor cells, taken 360 days after TCRalphabeta/CD19-depleted stem cell transplant. This chain joins TRBV2 and TRBJ2-7; no firm D call. The TCR originated in a male patient younger than 18 who had a stem cell transplant for acute myeloid leukemia, so the T cells may come from the graft donor. The CDR3 DNA reads TGTGCCAGCAGTGAAGCCTCACTTTACGAGCAGTACTTC. Protein product: CASSEASLYEQYF.